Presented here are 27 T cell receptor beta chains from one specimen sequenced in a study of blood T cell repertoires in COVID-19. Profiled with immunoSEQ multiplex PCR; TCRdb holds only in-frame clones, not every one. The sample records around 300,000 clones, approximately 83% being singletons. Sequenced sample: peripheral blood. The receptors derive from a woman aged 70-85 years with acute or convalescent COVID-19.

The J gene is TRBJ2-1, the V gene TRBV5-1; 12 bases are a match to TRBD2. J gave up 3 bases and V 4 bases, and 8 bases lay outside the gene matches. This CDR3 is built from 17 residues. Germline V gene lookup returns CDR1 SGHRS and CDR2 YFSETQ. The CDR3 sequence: CASSTSTSGGGYNEQFF. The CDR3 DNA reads TGCGCCAGCAGCACCTCGACTAGCGGGGGCGGCTACAATGAGCAGTTCTTC.

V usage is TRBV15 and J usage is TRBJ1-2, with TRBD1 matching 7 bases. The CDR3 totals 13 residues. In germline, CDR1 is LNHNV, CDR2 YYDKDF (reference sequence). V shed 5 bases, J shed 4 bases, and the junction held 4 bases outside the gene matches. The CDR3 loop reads CATSLGGAYGYTF. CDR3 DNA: TGTGCCACCAGCCTAGGGGGCGCCTATGGCTACACCTTC.

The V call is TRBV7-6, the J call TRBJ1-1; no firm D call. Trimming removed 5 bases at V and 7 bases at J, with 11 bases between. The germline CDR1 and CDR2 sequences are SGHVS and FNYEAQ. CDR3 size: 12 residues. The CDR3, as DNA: TGTGCCAGCAGCGCTGGCACTAGTGAAGCTTTCTTT. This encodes CASSAGTSEAFF.

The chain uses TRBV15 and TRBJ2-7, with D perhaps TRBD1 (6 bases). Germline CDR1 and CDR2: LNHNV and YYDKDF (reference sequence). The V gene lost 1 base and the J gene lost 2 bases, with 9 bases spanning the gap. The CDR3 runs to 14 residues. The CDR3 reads CATSRGQVPYEQYF. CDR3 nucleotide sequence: TGTGCCACCAGCAGAGGACAGGTTCCCTACGAGCAGTACTTC.

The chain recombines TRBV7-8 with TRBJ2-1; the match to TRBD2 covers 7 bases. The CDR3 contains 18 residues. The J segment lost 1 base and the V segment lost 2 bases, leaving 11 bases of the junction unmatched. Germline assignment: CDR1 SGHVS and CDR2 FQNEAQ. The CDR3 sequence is CASSLMSVAGISYNEQFF. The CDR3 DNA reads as TGTGCCAGCAGCTTAATGTCAGTAGCGGGCATATCCTACAATGAGCAGTTCTTC.

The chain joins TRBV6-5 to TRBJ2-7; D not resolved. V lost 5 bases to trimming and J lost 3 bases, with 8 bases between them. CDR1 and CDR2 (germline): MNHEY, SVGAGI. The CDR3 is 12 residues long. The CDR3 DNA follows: TGTGCCAGCAGTACGAGCGTCTACGAGCAGTACTTC. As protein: CASSTSVYEQYF.

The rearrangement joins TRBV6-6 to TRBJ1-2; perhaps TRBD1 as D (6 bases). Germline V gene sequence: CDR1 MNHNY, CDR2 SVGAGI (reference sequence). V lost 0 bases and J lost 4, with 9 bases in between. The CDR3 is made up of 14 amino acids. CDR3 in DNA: TGTGCCAGCAGTTACTCTACAGGGTTCTATGGCTACACCTTC. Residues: CASSYSTGFYGYTF.

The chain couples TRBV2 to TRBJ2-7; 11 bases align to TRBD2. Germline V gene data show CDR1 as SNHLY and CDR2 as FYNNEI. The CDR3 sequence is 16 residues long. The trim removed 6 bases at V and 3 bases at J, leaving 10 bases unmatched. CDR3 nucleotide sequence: TGTGCCAGCAGAGGGATAGCGGGGGGGTTCAGCTACGAGCAGTACTTC. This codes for CASRGIAGGFSYEQYF.

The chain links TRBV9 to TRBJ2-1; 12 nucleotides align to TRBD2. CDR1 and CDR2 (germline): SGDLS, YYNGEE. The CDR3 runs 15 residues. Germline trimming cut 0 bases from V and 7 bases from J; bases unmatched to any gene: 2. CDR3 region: CASSVGLAGVNEQFF. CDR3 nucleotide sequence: TGTGCCAGCAGCGTAGGACTAGCGGGGGTGAATGAGCAGTTCTTC.

The CDR3 reads CASSLGLAEYNEQFF. CDR3 in DNA: TGTGCCAGCAGCTTGGGACTAGCGGAATACAATGAGCAGTTCTTC. This chain joins TRBV5-8 and TRBJ2-1, with 9 bases aligning to TRBD2. Germline V gene lookup returns CDR1 SGHTS and CDR2 YDEGEE. The CDR3 length is 15 residues. J lost 4 bases, V lost 0 bases, and 2 bases had no gene match.

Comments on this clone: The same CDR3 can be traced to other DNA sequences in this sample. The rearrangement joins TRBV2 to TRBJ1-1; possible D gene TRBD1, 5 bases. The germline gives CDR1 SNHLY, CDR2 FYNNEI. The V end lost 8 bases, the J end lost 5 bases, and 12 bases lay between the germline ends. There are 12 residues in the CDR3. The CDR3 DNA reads TGTGCCAGCCGGGGGGGAGGGACTGAAGCTTTCTTT. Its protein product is CASRGGGTEAFF. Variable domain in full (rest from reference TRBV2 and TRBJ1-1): EPEVTQTPSHQVTQMGQEVILRCVPISNHLYFYWYRQILGQKVEFLVSFYNNEISEKSEIFDDQFSVERPDGSNFTLKIRSTKLEDSAMYFCASRGGGTEAFFGQGTRLTVV.

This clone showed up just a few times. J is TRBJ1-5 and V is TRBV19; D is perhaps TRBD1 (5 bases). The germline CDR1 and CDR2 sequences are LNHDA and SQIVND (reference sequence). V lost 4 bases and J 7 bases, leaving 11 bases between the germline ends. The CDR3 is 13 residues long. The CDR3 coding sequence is TGTGCCAGTAGTACGTCAGGGATACAGCCCCAGCATTTT. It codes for CASSTSGIQPQHF.

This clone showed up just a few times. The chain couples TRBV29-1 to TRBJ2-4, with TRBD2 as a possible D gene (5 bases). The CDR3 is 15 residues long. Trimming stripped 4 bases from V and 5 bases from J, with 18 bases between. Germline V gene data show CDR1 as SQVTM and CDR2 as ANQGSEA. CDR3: CSVVWRMKVENIQYF. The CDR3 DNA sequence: TGCAGCGTTGTTTGGAGGATGAAGGTAGAAAACATTCAGTACTTC.

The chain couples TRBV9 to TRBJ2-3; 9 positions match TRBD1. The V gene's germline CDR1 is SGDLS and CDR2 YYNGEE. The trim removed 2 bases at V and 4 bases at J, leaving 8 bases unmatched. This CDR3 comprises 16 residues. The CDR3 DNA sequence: TGTGCCAGCAGCGTTCTTGGGACAGGGTGGGCAGATACGCAGTATTTT. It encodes CASSVLGTGWADTQYF.

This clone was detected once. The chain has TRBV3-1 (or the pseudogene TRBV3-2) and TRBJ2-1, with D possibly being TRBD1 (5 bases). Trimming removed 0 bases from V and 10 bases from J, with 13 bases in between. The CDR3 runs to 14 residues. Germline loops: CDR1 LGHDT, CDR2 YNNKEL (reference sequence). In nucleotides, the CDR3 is TGTGCCAGCAGCCAAGATGTGGGGCCTCTGGAGCAGTTCTTC. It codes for CASSQDVGPLEQFF.

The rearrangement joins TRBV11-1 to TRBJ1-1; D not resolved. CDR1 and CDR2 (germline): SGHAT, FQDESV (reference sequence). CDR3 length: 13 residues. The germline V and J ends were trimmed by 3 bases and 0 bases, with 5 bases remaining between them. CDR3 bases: TGTGCCAGCAGCTTCCAGATGAACACTGAAGCTTTCTTT. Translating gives CASSFQMNTEAFF.

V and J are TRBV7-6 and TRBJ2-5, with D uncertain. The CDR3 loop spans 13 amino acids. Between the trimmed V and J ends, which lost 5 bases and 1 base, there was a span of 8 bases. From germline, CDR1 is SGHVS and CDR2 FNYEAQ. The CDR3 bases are TGTGCCAGCAGCCCACTGCGCCAAGAGACCCAGTACTTC. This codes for CASSPLRQETQYF.

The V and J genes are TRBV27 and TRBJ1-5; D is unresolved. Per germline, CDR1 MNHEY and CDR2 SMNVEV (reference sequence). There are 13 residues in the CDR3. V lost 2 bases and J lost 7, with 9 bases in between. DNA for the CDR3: TGTGCCAGCAGTTTAACGGGAAACCAGCCCCAGCATTTT. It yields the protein CASSLTGNQPQHF.

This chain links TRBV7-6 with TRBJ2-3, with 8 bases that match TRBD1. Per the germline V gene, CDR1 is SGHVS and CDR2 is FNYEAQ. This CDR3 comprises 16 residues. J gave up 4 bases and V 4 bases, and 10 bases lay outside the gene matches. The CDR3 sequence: CASSSQGAGSADTQYF. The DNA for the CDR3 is TGTGCCAGCAGCTCGCAGGGGGCTGGGTCGGCAGATACGCAGTATTTT.

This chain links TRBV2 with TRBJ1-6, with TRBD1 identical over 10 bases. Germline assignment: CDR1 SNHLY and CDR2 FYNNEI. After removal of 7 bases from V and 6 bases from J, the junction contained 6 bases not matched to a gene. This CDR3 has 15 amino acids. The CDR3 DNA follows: TGTGCCAGCATCCGGGACAGGGGATCTAATTCACCCCTCCACTTT. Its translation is CASIRDRGSNSPLHF.

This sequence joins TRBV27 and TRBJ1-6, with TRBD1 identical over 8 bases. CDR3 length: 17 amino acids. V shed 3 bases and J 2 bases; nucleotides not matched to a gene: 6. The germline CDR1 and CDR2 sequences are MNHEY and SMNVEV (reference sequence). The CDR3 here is CASSFNPTGAYNSPLHF. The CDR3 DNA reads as TGTGCCAGCAGTTTTAACCCGACAGGGGCCTATAATTCACCCCTCCACTTT.

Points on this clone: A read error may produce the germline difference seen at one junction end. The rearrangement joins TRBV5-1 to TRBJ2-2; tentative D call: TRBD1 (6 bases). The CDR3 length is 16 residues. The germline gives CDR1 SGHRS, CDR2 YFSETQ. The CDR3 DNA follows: TGCGCCAGCAGCTTGATGGGAGCAGGGGTGACCGAGGAGCTGTTTTTT. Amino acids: CASSLMGAGVTEELFF.

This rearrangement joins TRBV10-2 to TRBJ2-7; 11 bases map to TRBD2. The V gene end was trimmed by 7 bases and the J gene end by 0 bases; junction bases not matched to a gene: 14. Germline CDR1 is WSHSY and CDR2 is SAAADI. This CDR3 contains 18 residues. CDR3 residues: CASTEGPSGGSSSYEQYF. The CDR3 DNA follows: TGCGCCAGCACCGAGGGGCCTAGCGGGGGGTCGAGCTCCTACGAGCAGTACTTC.

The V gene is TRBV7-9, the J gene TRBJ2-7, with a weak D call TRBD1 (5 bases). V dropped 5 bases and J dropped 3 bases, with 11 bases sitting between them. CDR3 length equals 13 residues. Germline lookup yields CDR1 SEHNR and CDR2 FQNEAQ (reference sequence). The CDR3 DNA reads TGTGCCAGCAGCCCCGCAGGGCTCTACGAGCAGTACTTC. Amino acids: CASSPAGLYEQYF.

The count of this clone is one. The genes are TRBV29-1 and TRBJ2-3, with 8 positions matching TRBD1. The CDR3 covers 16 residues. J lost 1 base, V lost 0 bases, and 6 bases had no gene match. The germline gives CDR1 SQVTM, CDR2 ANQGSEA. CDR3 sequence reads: CSVEDRPGQGTDTQYF. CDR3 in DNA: TGCAGCGTTGAAGATCGACCGGGACAGGGCACAGATACGCAGTATTTT.

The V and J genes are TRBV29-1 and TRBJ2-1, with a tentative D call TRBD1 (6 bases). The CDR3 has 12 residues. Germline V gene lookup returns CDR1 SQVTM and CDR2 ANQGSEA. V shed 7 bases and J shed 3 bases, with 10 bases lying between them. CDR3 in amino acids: CSADRDYNEQFF. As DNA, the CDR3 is TGCAGCGCGGACAGAGACTACAATGAGCAGTTCTTC.

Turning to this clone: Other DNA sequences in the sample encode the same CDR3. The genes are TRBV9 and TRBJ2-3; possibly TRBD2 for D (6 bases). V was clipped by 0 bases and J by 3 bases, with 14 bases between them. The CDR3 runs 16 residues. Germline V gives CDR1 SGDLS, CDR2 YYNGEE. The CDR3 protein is CASSVGEGGRTDTQYF. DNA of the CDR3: TGTGCCAGCAGCGTAGGTGAGGGAGGAAGAACAGATACGCAGTATTTT. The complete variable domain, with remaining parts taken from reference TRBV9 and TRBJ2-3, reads DSGVTQTPKHLITATGQRVTLRCSPRSGDLSVYWYQQSLDQGLQFLIQYYNGEERAKGNILERFSAQQFPDLHSELNLSSLELGDSALYFCASSVGEGGRTDTQYFGPGTRLTVL.